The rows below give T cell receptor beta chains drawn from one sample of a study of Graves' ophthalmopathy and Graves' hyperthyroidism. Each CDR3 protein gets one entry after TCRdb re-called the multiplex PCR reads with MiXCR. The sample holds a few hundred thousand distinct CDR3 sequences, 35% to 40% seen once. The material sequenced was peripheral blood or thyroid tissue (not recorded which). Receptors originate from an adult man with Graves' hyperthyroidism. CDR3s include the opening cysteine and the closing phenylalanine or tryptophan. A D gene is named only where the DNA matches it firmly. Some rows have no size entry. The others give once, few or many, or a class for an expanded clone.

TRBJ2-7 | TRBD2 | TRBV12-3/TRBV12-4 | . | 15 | CASSIAGGNSNEQYF | TGTGCCAGCAGTATAGCGGGAGGAAATTCAAATGAGCAGTACTTC
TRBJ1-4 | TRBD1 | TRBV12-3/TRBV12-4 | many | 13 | CASTKGQAEKLFF | TGTGCCAGCACCAAGGGACAGGCCGAAAAACTGTTTTTT
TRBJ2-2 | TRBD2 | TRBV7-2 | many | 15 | CASNLGLAGPGELFF | TGTGCCAGCAACCTAGGACTAGCGGGCCCCGGGGAGCTGTTTTTT
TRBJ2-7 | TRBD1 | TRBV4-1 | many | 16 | CASSHAGQGAFYEQYF | TGCGCCAGCAGCCATGCGGGACAGGGGGCGTTCTACGAGCAGTACTTC
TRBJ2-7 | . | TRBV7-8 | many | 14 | CASSLDVSSYEQYF | TGTGCCAGCAGCTTAGATGTCAGCTCCTACGAGCAGTACTTC
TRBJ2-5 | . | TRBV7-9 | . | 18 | CASSQETWSGYAPGTQYF | TGTGCCAGCAGCCAAGAAACATGGAGCGGATATGCCCCAGGGACCCAGTACTTC
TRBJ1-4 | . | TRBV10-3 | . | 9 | CAISEKLFF | TGTGCCATCAGTGAAAAACTGTTTTTT
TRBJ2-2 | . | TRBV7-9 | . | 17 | CASSQEVAAGRTGELFF | TGTGCCAGCAGCCAAGAAGTGGCGGCAGGGAGGACCGGGGAGCTGTTTTTT
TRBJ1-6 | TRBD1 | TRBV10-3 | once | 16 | CAISDRDSRLPSPLHF | TGTGCCATCAGTGACCGGGACAGCCGGCTACCGTCACCCCTCCACTTT
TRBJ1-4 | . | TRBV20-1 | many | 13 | CSAKGSSNEKLFF | TGCAGTGCCAAGGGTTCTAGTAATGAAAAACTGTTTTTT
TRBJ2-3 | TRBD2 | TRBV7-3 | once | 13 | CSSSPYTSGTQYF | TGTTCCAGCAGCCCCTATACTAGCGGGACGCAGTATTTT
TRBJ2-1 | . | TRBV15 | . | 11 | CATSRNNEQFF | TGTGCCACCAGCAGAAACAATGAGCAGTTCTTC
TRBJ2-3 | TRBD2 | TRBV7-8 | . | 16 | CASSLDGMLAGDTQYF | TGTGCCAGCAGCTTGGACGGCATGCTAGCGGGAGATACGCAGTATTTT
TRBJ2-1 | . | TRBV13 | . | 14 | CASSLGGIRNEQFF | TGTGCCAGCAGCTTAGGGGGGATCAGGAATGAGCAGTTCTTC
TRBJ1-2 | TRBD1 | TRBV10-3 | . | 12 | CASKGQAHFRTF | TGTGCCAGCAAAGGACAGGCCCATTTTCGCACCTTC
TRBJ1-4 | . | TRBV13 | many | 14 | CASSLGLLTEKLFF | TGTGCCAGCAGCTTAGGGCTCTTGACTGAAAAACTGTTTTTT
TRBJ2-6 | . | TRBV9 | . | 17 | CASSVVWSGSGANVLTF | TGTGCCAGCAGCGTAGTTTGGAGCGGATCTGGGGCCAACGTCCTGACTTTC
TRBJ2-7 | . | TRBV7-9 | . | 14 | CASSPVDSVYEQYF | TGTGCCAGCTCACCAGTTGACAGCGTCTACGAGCAGTACTTC
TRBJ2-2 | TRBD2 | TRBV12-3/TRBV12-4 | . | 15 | CASIRRLAFTGELFF | TGTGCCAGCATTCGAAGACTAGCTTTTACCGGGGAGCTGTTTTTT
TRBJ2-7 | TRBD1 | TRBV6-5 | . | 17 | CASSYRGQGVASYEQYF | TGTGCCAGCAGTTACCGGGGACAGGGGGTTGCCTCCTACGAGCAGTACTTC
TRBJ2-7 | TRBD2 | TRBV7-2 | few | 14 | CASSQGLAGVEQYF | TGTGCCAGCAGCCAGGGACTAGCGGGAGTCGAGCAGTACTTC
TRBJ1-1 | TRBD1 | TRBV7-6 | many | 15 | CASSSRQGMNTEAFF | TGTGCCAGCAGCTCGCGACAGGGAATGAACACTGAAGCTTTCTTT
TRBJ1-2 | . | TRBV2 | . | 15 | CASSRINEQDRGYTF | TGTGCCAGCAGTCGAATCAATGAGCAGGATCGGGGCTACACCTTC
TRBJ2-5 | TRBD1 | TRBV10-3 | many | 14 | CAISETGAQETQYF | TGTGCCATCAGTGAAACAGGGGCCCAAGAGACCCAGTACTTC
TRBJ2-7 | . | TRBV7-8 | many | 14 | CASSSLGGRYEQYF | TGTGCCAGCAGCTCCCTCGGGGGCCGGTACGAGCAGTACTTC
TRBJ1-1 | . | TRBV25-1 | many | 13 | CASVGKGFTEAFF | TGTGCCAGCGTGGGTAAGGGTTTCACTGAAGCTTTCTTT
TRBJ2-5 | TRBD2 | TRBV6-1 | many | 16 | CASSEVGGTVGETQYF | TGTGCCAGCAGTGAAGTCGGGGGGACGGTGGGGGAGACCCAGTACTTC
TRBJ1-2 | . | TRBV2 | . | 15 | CASMRGDTYNYGYTF | TGTGCCAGCATGCGGGGGGACACCTATAACTATGGCTACACCTTC
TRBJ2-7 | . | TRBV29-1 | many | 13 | CSVRTTHSYEQYF | TGCAGCGTTAGGACAACTCACTCCTACGAGCAGTACTTC
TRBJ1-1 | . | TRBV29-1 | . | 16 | CSAGAGGARMNTEAFF | TGCAGCGCAGGGGCGGGGGGGGCGCGGATGAACACTGAAGCTTTCTTT
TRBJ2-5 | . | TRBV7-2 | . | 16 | CASSLEGRQIRETQYF | TGTGCCAGCAGCTTAGAAGGTCGGCAGATTCGAGAGACCCAGTACTTC
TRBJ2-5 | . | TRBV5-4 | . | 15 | CASSLDPRVQGTQYF | TGTGCCAGCAGCTTGGATCCTCGGGTCCAAGGGACCCAGTACTTC